The sequence of this T cell receptor (beta chain) was determined in a study of T cells in Graves' hyperthyroidism and ophthalmopathy. The wider study: The initial diagnosis was the point when peripheral blood was collected, ahead of any treatment.

The investigators amplified TCR beta CDR3 regions from RNA transcripts. TCR CDR3 underwent first-round RT-PCR with the HTBI primer set. A single record per CDR3 protein comes from TCRdb applying MiXCR to the multiplex PCR reads. The data hold about 410,000 distinct CDR3 sequences, with over 12% observed a single time. The CDR3 extends over 13 amino acids. Trimming shortened V by 2 bases and J by 7 bases, and 14 bases separated the two germline ends. The germline gives CDR1 DFQATT, CDR2 SNEGSKA (reference sequence). This clonotype was detected many times. The sample was blood. This receptor was taken from a man younger than 35 with Graves' ophthalmopathy. This chain connects TRBV20-1 to TRBJ1-2, with D tentatively TRBD1 (5 bases). CDR3 DNA sequence: TGCAGTGCTAGAAAGGGGCCCTATTCTGGCTACACCTTC. Protein sequence: CSARKGPYSGYTF.